This T cell receptor (beta chain) comes out of a study of T-cell reconstitution after alpha-beta-depleted transplantation in children. Unique molecular identifiers tagged the TCRbeta library. TCRdb reprocessed the PCR reads with MiXCR, giving one entry per CDR3 protein. The sample lists about 74,000 distinct CDR3 sequences; less than 15% were seen once. This CDR3 is 15 amino acids long. Germline values: CDR1 MNHEY, CDR2 SMNVEV (reference sequence). The germline V and J ends were trimmed by 5 bases and 4 bases, with 16 bases remaining between them. This clonotype has only a few counts. Sequenced here: PBMCs, mostly from graft donor cells, sampled 180 days after TCRalphabeta/CD19-depleted stem cell transplant. The chain couples TRBV27 to TRBJ2-3; TRBD1 might be the D (5 bases). The receptor was isolated from a male patient between 2 and 15 years old who had a stem cell transplant for acute lymphoblastic leukemia, so the T cells may come from the graft donor. CDR3 protein: CASSPPLFRADTQYF. In DNA form, the CDR3 reads TGTGCCAGCAGTCCCCCCCTATTCAGGGCAGATACGCAGTATTTT.